This T cell receptor beta chain originates from a study of neoadjuvant anti-PD-1 for oral cavity cancer. The germline V gene encodes CDR1 SGHDN and CDR2 FVKESK. Trimming removed 4 bases from V and 4 bases from J, with 7 bases in between. This CDR3 spans 12 amino acids. Regarding time point: after neoadjuvant nivolumab, at surgical resection. Cohort: HPV-negative, locally advanced oral cavity squamous cell carcinoma patients. The table came from immunoSEQ multiplex PCR; TCRdb's copy has only in-frame clones and leaves some out. The sample shows 25,000 or so clones, about 26% of them seen only once. This clone was detected ten times or more.

The sequence derives from a person aged 40-85 years with oral cavity squamous cell carcinoma. The rearrangement joins TRBV14 to TRBJ1-2; D gene unclear. The sample in question was tumor tissue, obtained after nivolumab (anti-PD-1) treatment. The CDR3, as DNA: TGTGCCAGCAGCCTCGGGATCTATGGCTACACCTTC. It codes for CASSLGIYGYTF.